The present TCR beta chain was sequenced within a study of chemoradiotherapy in HPV16-positive cancers. Looking at the study overall: Candidate HPV-specific T-cell clones and common TCR motifs came from functional assays in a couple of HPV16-positive patients. Findings and caveats of the study: Candidate HPV-specific clones and E7-related TCR motifs grew in tumor during treatment.

Deletions cut 0 bases from V and 2 bases from J, with 6 bases between. CDR1 is SGHAT, CDR2 FQNNGV, per germline. The CDR3 consists of 14 residues. About this clone: Its antigen is unidentified.

The protocol was immunoSEQ multiplex PCR, while the TCRdb copy is restricted to in-frame clones and leaves out a portion. Among approximately 27,000 clones listed, roughly 84% were seen once. This clonotype was sampled from a human donor with HPV-associated anogenital cancer. The V gene is TRBV11-2, the J gene TRBJ2-3; D remains unclear. The starting material was blood, obtained from a patient who underwent chemoradiotherapy. The CDR3 here is CASSLEGYTDTQYF. The CDR3 nucleotides are TGTGCCAGCAGCTTAGAGGGGTACACAGATACGCAGTATTTT. Based on the CDR3 plus reference TRBV11-2 and TRBJ2-3, the full variable domain is EAGVAQSPRYKIIEKRQSVAFWCNPISGHATLYWYQQILGQGPKLLIQFQNNGVVDDSQLPKDRFSAERLKGVDSTLKIQPAKLEDSAVYLCASSLEGYTDTQYFGPGTRLTVL.